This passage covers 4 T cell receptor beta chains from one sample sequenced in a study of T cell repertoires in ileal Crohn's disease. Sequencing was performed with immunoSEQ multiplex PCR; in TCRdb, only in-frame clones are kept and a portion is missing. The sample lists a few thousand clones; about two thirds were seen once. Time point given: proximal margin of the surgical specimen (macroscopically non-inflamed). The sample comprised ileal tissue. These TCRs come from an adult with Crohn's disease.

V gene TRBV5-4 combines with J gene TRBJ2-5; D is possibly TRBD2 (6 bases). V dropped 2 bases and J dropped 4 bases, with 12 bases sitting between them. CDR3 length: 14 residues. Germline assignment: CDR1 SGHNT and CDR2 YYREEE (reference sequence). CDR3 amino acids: CASSFSGGGETQYF. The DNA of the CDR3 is TGTGCCAGCAGCTTCTCTGGGGGAGGAGAGACCCAGTACTTC.

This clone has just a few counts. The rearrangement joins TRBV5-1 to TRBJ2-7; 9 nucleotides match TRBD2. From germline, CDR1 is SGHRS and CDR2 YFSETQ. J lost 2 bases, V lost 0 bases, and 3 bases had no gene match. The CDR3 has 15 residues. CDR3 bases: TGCGCCAGCAGCTTGGCGGGCGGGGGGGCCTACGAGCAGTACTTC. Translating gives CASSLAGGGAYEQYF.

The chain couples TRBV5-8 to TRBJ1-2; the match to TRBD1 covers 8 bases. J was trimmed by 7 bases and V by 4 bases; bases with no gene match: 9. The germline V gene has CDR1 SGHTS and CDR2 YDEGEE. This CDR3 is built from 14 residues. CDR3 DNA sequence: TGTGCCAGCAGCCACACGGACAGGGTGGGTGGCTACACCTTC. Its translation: CASSHTDRVGGYTF.

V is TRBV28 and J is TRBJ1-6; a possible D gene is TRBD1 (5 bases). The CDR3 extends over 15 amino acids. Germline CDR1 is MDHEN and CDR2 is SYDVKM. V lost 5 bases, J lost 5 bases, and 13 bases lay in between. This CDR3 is CASSTPGRDNSPLHF. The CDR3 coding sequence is TGTGCCAGCAGTACCCCGGGACGAGATAATTCACCCCTCCACTTT.